This T cell receptor beta chain stems from a study of T-cell reconstitution after alpha-beta-depleted transplantation in children. This clonotype was detected ten times or more. A library of TCRbeta sequences, prepared with unique molecular identifiers, was generated. TCRdb recomputed calls from the PCR reads with MiXCR, one row per CDR3 protein. The data contain hundreds of thousands of distinct CDR3 sequences, approximately 17% of them singletons. Per germline, CDR1 DFQATT and CDR2 SNEGSKA (reference sequence). The V and J ends lost 1 base and 0 bases, in that order; junction bases with no gene match: 4. The CDR3 is made up of 15 amino acids.

V and J are TRBV20-1 and TRBJ2-7; 9 positions agree with TRBD1. This TCR came from a human donor who donated a stem cell graft to a child with acute myeloid leukemia. The material sequenced was PBMCs from the stem cell graft donor, taken from the stem cell graft. The CDR3 here is CSARGDRVRSYEQYF. The DNA for the CDR3 is TGCAGTGCTAGAGGGGACAGGGTCCGCTCCTACGAGCAGTACTTC.